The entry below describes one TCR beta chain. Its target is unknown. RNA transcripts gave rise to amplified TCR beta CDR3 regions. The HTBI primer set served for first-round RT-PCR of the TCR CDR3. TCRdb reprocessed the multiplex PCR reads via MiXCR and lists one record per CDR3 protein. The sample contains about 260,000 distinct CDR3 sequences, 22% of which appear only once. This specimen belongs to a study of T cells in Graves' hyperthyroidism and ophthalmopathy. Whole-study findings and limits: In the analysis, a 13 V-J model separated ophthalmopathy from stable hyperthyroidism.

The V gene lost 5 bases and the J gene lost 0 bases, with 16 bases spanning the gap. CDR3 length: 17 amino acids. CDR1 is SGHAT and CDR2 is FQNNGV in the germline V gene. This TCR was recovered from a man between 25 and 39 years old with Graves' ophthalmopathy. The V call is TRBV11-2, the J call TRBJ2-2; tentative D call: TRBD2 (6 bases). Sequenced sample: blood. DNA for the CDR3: TGTGCCAGCAGCATAGGGACTGGGGGGTCGAACACCGGGGAGCTGTTTTTT. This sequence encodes CASSIGTGGSNTGELFF.